These 28 T cell receptor beta chains share one sample of origin, sequenced in a study of shared clonotypes between healthy human individuals. Only in-frame clones appear in the TCRdb table, and some are missing; sequencing was by immunoSEQ multiplex PCR. The data hold approximately 2.1 million clones, with 85% to 95% observed a single time. The sequenced material came from naive CD4+ T cells from PBMCs. Subset: CD45RA+ positively selected. The source is a young man in good health. Some clones in this sample may be carry-over from other donors' samples.

The chain couples TRBV5-4 to TRBJ1-1, with D tentatively TRBD1 (5 bases). The CDR3 totals 15 residues. V lost 0 bases, J lost 0 bases, and 9 bases lay in between. Looked up from germline, CDR1 is SGHNT and CDR2 is YYREEE (reference sequence). As DNA, the CDR3 is TGTGCCAGCAGCTTGGGGGCGACAGTGAACACTGAAGCTTTCTTT. Protein: CASSLGATVNTEAFF.

V gene TRBV9 combines with J gene TRBJ2-7; D could derive from TRBD1 or TRBD2 (5 bases each). Trimming removed 4 bases at V and 5 bases at J, with 16 bases between. Germline V gene sequence: CDR1 SGDLS, CDR2 YYNGEE. CDR3 length: 14 amino acids. The CDR3: CASSPRGRHDEQYF. The CDR3 DNA reads as TGTGCCAGCAGCCCACGGGGCCGACACGACGAGCAGTACTTC.

The chain uses TRBV29-1 and TRBJ1-2; D uncertain. Germline CDR1 and CDR2: SQVTM and ANQGSEA. Trimming took 3 bases from V and 5 from J, leaving 10 bases between them. CDR3 size: 12 residues. CDR3 loop: CSVEDGVYGYTF. The CDR3 nucleotides are TGCAGCGTTGAGGACGGGGTGTATGGCTACACCTTC.

This clone was counted only a few times. Other nucleotide sequences from this sample produce the same CDR3. The chain is built from TRBV30 and TRBJ1-5, with 8 bases aligning to TRBD1. Germline CDR1 GTSNPN, CDR2 SVGIG (reference sequence). This CDR3 has 14 residues. V was clipped by 3 bases and J by 7 bases; unmatched bases: 8. The CDR3 bases are TGTGCCTGGAGCCTCGGACAGGGTCGACAGCCCCAGCATTTT. Protein: CAWSLGQGRQPQHF.

In its sample, this clone was seen a few times. The rearrangement links TRBV6-1 to TRBJ1-2; 9 bases match TRBD1. Looked up from germline, CDR1 is MNHNS and CDR2 is SASEGT. The V gene end was trimmed by 10 bases and the J gene end by 5 bases; junction bases not matched to a gene: 8. The CDR3 contains 13 residues. CDR3 amino acids: CATPPGQGYGYTF. CDR3 in DNA: TGTGCCACCCCCCCGGGACAGGGTTATGGCTACACCTTC.

This chain connects TRBV6-6 to TRBJ2-7; D is uncertain. Looked up from germline, CDR1 is MNHNY and CDR2 is SVGAGI (reference sequence). V shed 5 bases and J shed 4 bases, with 9 bases lying between them. CDR3 length equals 12 residues. CDR3: CASSILGYEQYF. CDR3 coding DNA: TGTGCCAGCAGTATCCTAGGGTACGAGCAGTACTTC.

Worth noting for this clone: One junction end disagrees with the germline gene, perhaps due to a read error. The chain couples TRBV10-3 to TRBJ2-7, with unresolved D. This CDR3 region has 13 residues. Germline V gives CDR1 ENHRY, CDR2 SYGVKD. CDR3 residues: CAISEQQSSEQYF. DNA of the CDR3: TGTGCCATCAGTGAGCAACAATCCTCCGAGCAGTACTTC.

Comment on this clone: Other DNA sequences in this specimen translate into the identical CDR3. This chain connects TRBV29-1 to TRBJ1-5; D not certain. This CDR3 has 12 residues. Germline V gene lookup returns CDR1 SQVTM and CDR2 ANQGSEA. Trimming took off 6 bases at V and 0 bases at J, with 6 bases between the two ends. Here the CDR3 reads CSVAASNQPQHF. In DNA form, the CDR3 reads TGCAGCGTCGCAGCTAGCAATCAGCCCCAGCATTTT.

With regard to this clone: This same CDR3 is encoded by further DNA sequences in the sample. The chain links TRBV20-1 to TRBJ1-4, with D uncertain. The CDR3 contains 11 residues. Trimming removed 6 bases from V and 7 bases from J, with 9 bases in between. The germline V gene encodes CDR1 DFQATT and CDR2 SNEGSKA (reference sequence). CDR3 nucleotides: TGCAGTGCCCCTAAGGGTGAAAAACTGTTTTTT. Encoded protein: CSAPKGEKLFF.

The chain links TRBV27 to TRBJ1-2; 7 bases are shared with TRBD1. Per germline, CDR1 MNHEY and CDR2 SMNVEV (reference sequence). The V gene end was trimmed by 5 bases and the J gene end by 7 bases; junction bases not matched to a gene: 7. The CDR3 is 13 residues long. CDR3 loop: CASSIRTGFGYTF. In DNA, the CDR3 is TGTGCCAGCAGTATACGGACAGGATTTGGCTACACCTTC.

This chain links TRBV30 with TRBJ2-5; no clear D. Germline V gene lookup returns CDR1 GTSNPN and CDR2 SVGIG (reference sequence). V was trimmed by 1 base and J by 1 base, leaving 7 bases between them. The CDR3 totals 13 residues. The CDR3 DNA is TGTGCCTGGAGTGGCAAGTCCCAAGAGACCCAGTACTTC. This codes for CAWSGKSQETQYF.

The chain couples TRBV25-1 to TRBJ1-5; 12 bases align to TRBD1. Germline lookup yields CDR1 MGHDK and CDR2 SYGVNS. The trim removed 5 bases at V and 6 bases at J, leaving 5 bases unmatched. The CDR3 consists of 15 residues. CDR3 region: CASSSGTGGRQPQHF. CDR3 nucleotide sequence: TGTGCCAGCAGTTCCGGGACAGGGGGCCGTCAGCCCCAGCATTTT.

The V call is TRBV5-1, the J call TRBJ2-3; TRBD1 aligns across 7 bases. The germline V gene has CDR1 SGHRS and CDR2 YFSETQ. CDR3 length: 15 amino acids. J lost 0 bases, V lost 2 bases, and 3 bases had no gene match. The CDR3 protein is CASSFDRASTDTQYF. CDR3 in DNA: TGCGCCAGCAGCTTCGACAGGGCGAGCACAGATACGCAGTATTTT. The entire variable domain, with the rest obtained from reference TRBV5-1 and TRBJ2-3, is as follows: KAGVTQTPRYLIKTRGQQVTLSCSPISGHRSVSWYQQTPGQGLQFLFEYFSETQRNKGNFPGRFSGRQFSNSRSEMNVSTLELGDSALYLCASSFDRASTDTQYFGPGTRLTVL.

Note on this clone: Other DNA sequences in the sample encode the same CDR3. The rearrangement joins TRBV18 to TRBJ2-5; the D is unclear. The CDR3 runs to 13 residues. Germline V gene sequence: CDR1 KGHSH, CDR2 LQKENI. V was clipped by 2 bases and J by 2 bases, with 6 bases between them. This chain's CDR3 is CASSPTVQETQYF. The CDR3 DNA reads as TGTGCCAGCTCACCAACGGTACAAGAGACCCAGTACTTC. Full variable domain (remainder filled in from reference TRBV18 and TRBJ2-5): NAGVMQNPRHLVRRRGQEARLRCSPMKGHSHVYWYRQLPEEGLKFMVYLQKENIIDESGMPKERFSAEFPKEGPSILRIQQVVRGDSAAYFCASSPTVQETQYFGPGTRLLVL.

V gene TRBV13 combines with J gene TRBJ1-2; D gene unclear. In germline, CDR1 is PRHDT, CDR2 FYEKMQ (reference sequence). This CDR3 region has 14 residues. Trimming removed 7 bases from V and 7 bases from J, with 19 bases in between. CDR3 sequence reads: CASISTLWESGYTF. The DNA of the CDR3 is TGTGCCAGCATATCGACATTATGGGAGAGTGGCTACACCTTC.

This chain connects TRBV5-4 to TRBJ2-5; D not certain. Trimming removed 0 bases at V and 1 base at J, with 10 bases between. The CDR3 has 15 amino acids. The V gene's germline CDR1 is SGHNT and CDR2 YYREEE (reference sequence). The CDR3 sequence is CASSLEGGIQETQYF. CDR3 bases: TGTGCCAGCAGCTTGGAGGGTGGGATCCAAGAGACCCAGTACTTC. Full variable domain (rest looked up from reference TRBV5-4 and TRBJ2-5): ETGVTQSPTHLIKTRGQQVTLRCSSQSGHNTVSWYQQALGQGPQFIFQYYREEENGRGNFPPRFSGLQFPNYSSELNVNALELDDSALYLCASSLEGGIQETQYFGPGTRLLVL.

The genes are TRBV11-2 and TRBJ1-1, with 9 positions matching TRBD1. V shed 4 bases and J 1 base; nucleotides not matched to a gene: 4. Germline V lookup: CDR1 SGHAT, CDR2 FQNNGV. This CDR3 contains 15 residues. The DNA for the CDR3 is TGTGCCAGCAGCTGGGACAGGGTTCCGAACACTGAAGCTTTCTTT. Protein: CASSWDRVPNTEAFF.

The genes are TRBV7-3 and TRBJ2-1; 7 bases match TRBD2. The CDR3 sequence is 16 residues long. The germline V gene encodes CDR1 SGHTA and CDR2 FQGTGA. V lost 2 bases to trimming and J lost 7 bases; unmatched junction nucleotides: 11. The CDR3: CASSLERLALGNEQFF. CDR3 bases: TGTGCCAGCAGCTTAGAGAGACTAGCCTTGGGGAATGAGCAGTTCTTC.

The table lists this clone with a count of one. The rearrangement links TRBV5-1 to TRBJ2-7, with D unclear. Germline values: CDR1 SGHRS, CDR2 YFSETQ. This CDR3 has 16 residues. The ends were cut back, 0 bases at V and 5 bases at J, with 18 bases in the middle. CDR3 loop: CASSLASEIPSDEQYF. CDR3 in DNA: TGCGCCAGCAGCTTGGCCTCGGAAATTCCGTCCGACGAGCAGTACTTC.

The V call is TRBV5-1, the J call TRBJ2-7, with 7 bases that match TRBD1. Trimming took 3 bases from V and 4 from J; bases not matched to a gene: 19. This CDR3 has 18 residues. Germline-derived CDR1 and CDR2 are SGHRS and YFSETQ. The CDR3 DNA reads as TGCGCCAGCAGCTCACAGGGGACGGTCTCCCAAGGCCGATACGAGCAGTACTTC. Protein sequence: CASSSQGTVSQGRYEQYF.

The V gene is TRBV4-1, the J gene TRBJ1-2; 9 bases are a match to TRBD1. The germline gives CDR1 MGHRA, CDR2 YSYEKL. CDR3 length equals 18 residues. Germline trimming cut 4 bases from V and 2 bases from J; bases unmatched to any gene: 14. The chain's CDR3 is CASSRSTGPGQGNYGYTF. The CDR3 bases are TGCGCCAGCAGCCGTTCGACTGGTCCGGGACAGGGAAACTATGGCTACACCTTC.

The V gene is TRBV5-1, the J gene TRBJ2-7, with 8 bases that match TRBD1. Germline V CDR1 and CDR2: SGHRS, YFSETQ. The V gene end was trimmed by 4 bases and the J gene end by 2 bases; junction bases not matched to a gene: 8. This CDR3 is built from 15 residues. The CDR3 here is CASSVRDRSPYEQYF. The CDR3 DNA reads as TGCGCCAGCAGCGTCCGGGACAGGAGCCCCTACGAGCAGTACTTC.

The chain is built from TRBV10-3 and TRBJ2-7; no clear D gene. Germline V lookup: CDR1 ENHRY, CDR2 SYGVKD. Trimming took 0 bases from V and 5 from J, leaving 8 bases between them. This CDR3 is built from 13 residues. Here the CDR3 reads CAISESTDDEQYF. In nucleotides, the CDR3 is TGTGCCATCAGTGAGTCGACGGACGACGAGCAGTACTTC.

The V call is TRBV27, the J call TRBJ1-1; weak D call: TRBD1 (6 bases). CDR1 and CDR2 from the germline V gene are MNHEY and SMNVEV (reference sequence). The germline V and J ends were trimmed by 3 bases and 1 base, with 12 bases remaining between them. This CDR3 has 15 amino acids. The CDR3: CASSFNRDGNTEAFF. The DNA of the CDR3 is TGTGCCAGCAGTTTTAACAGGGATGGGAACACTGAAGCTTTCTTT.

The chain joins TRBV5-1 to TRBJ2-5; the match to TRBD2 covers 9 bases. The DNA end favors TRBJ2-7, so the J call may be wrong. Germline-derived CDR1 and CDR2 are SGHRS and YFSETQ. The CDR3 is 18 residues long. CDR3 bases: TGCGCCAGCAGCCCGTCCCCGACGACTAGCGGTTACTCCTACGAGCAGTACTTC. Protein: CASSPSPTTSGYSYEQYF.

This clone is a singleton in its sample. The chain employs TRBV5-5 and TRBJ2-3, with D perhaps matching TRBD1 (6 bases). Germline V lookup: CDR1 SGHKS, CDR2 YYEKEE (reference sequence). The CDR3 runs to 14 residues. V lost 0 bases, J lost 5 bases, and 10 bases lay in between. The CDR3 DNA is TGTGCCAGCAGCTTGGAGCAGGGGCGAGATACGCAGTATTTT. This gives the protein CASSLEQGRDTQYF.

This rearrangement joins TRBV19 to TRBJ2-2; 7 nucleotides match TRBD1. The germline CDR1 and CDR2 sequences are LNHDA and SQIVND (reference sequence). The CDR3 has 13 amino acids. V shed 8 bases and J 5 bases; nucleotides not matched to a gene: 5. In DNA form, the CDR3 reads TGTGCCAGTGAGGAGGACAGGACCGGGGAGCTGTTTTTT. Its translation is CASEEDRTGELFF.

The V and J genes are TRBV4-2 and TRBJ2-3; a weak D match, TRBD2 (7 bases). The V gene's germline CDR1 is LGHNA and CDR2 YNFKEQ. Deletions cut 4 bases from V and 1 base from J, with 15 bases between. This CDR3 contains 16 residues. The CDR3 here is CASSPRGGRGTDTQYF. The CDR3 DNA reads as TGTGCCAGCAGCCCTAGGGGGGGCAGGGGCACAGATACGCAGTATTTT.